The clone carrying this T cell receptor (beta chain) has a count of ten or more. These data come from a study of Graves' ophthalmopathy and Graves' hyperthyroidism. Across the study: The authors collected peripheral blood at initial diagnosis, before any treatment.

CDR3 length equals 13 residues. Trimming cost V 7 bases and J 3 bases, with 13 bases left between them. Amplifying from RNA transcripts, the study obtained TCR beta CDR3 regions. HTBI primers primed a first-round RT-PCR, and a second-round multiplex PCR followed. One entry per CDR3 protein, called by TCRdb with MiXCR from the multiplex PCR reads. The repertoire holds 350,000 to 400,000 distinct CDR3 sequences, 15% to 17% seen once, with approximately 7% in the top ten. Diagnostic conclusions were grounded in clinical symptoms, serum thyroxine, TRAb, thyroid ultrasound and orbital computed tomography. The authors used Ficoll-Paque density gradient centrifugation to separate PBMCs. The input was 7.5 to 10 ml of fresh peripheral blood.

The chain has TRBV12-3 or TRBV12-4 and TRBJ2-7, with D tentatively TRBD2 (5 bases). This clonotype originated in a woman between 18 and 30 years old with stable Graves' hyperthyroidism. Sequences were obtained from peripheral blood. In nucleotides, the CDR3 is TGTGCCAGCACCCCGCGGGCCAACTACGAGCAGTACTTC. It is translated as CASTPRANYEQYF.